This is a list of T cell receptor beta chains from one sample in a study of Graves' ophthalmopathy and Graves' hyperthyroidism. TCRdb re-derived calls from the multiplex PCR reads in MiXCR, one entry per CDR3 protein. The sample includes almost 750,000 distinct CDR3 sequences, approximately 40% of them seen just once. Sequencing was done on a sample of peripheral blood. These TCRs come from an adult man with Graves' ophthalmopathy. Both conserved end residues are part of each CDR3. D genes are given only for firm matches. Clone size appears in some rows only: once, few, many, or a class for an expanded clone.

v_gene,d_gene,j_gene,abundance,CDR3nt,CDR3aa
TRBV14,NA,TRBJ1-2,few,TGTGCCAGCAGCCAAGATGGGGCGTTCGGCTATGGCTACACCTTC,CASSQDGAFGYGYTF
TRBV7-8,NA,TRBJ1-2,many,TGTGCCAGCAGCTTACCGGGAGCGCAGGACTACTATGGCTACACCTTC,CASSLPGAQDYYGYTF
TRBV10-3,NA,TRBJ1-2,NA,TGTGCCATCGGAGAACAGGCAAACTATGGCTATGGCTACACCTTC,CAIGEQANYGYGYTF
TRBV29-1,NA,TRBJ2-1,NA,TGCAGCGTGGTTGGTGCCCTTGGAGATGAGCAGTTCTTC,CSVVGALGDEQFF
TRBV7-3,TRBD1,TRBJ2-2,NA,TGTGCCAGCAGCCCGGATCAGGGGGCCGCGCGGACCGGGGAGCTGTTTTTT,CASSPDQGAARTGELFF
TRBV7-2,NA,TRBJ1-1,NA,TGTACCAGCAGCTTAGGTGGGGGGCGGATCACTGAAGCTTTCTTT,CTSSLGGGRITEAFF
TRBV19,TRBD1,TRBJ1-2,many,TGTGCCAGTAGTACGACAGGGGGCCAGCGGGTCAACACCTTC,CASSTTGGQRVNTF
TRBV19,NA,TRBJ2-6,few,TGTGCCAGTAGTATAGATTCAGGGGCTGGGGCCAACGTCCTGACTTTC,CASSIDSGAGANVLTF
TRBV14,TRBD1,TRBJ1-2,few,TGTGCCAGCTCACCAACCGACAGGGGGCAAGGCTACACCTTC,CASSPTDRGQGYTF
TRBV29-1,NA,TRBJ2-7,many,TGCAGCGTTCCTAAGACAGCTTCCTACGAGCAGTACTTC,CSVPKTASYEQYF
TRBV27,NA,TRBJ2-7,NA,TGTGCCAGTATGGACAGATTTTCCTACGAGCAGTACTTC,CASMDRFSYEQYF
TRBV20-1,TRBD2,TRBJ2-7,NA,TGCAGTGCTGGAGATCAAGCGGGAGGGGGCGAGCAGTACTTC,CSAGDQAGGGEQYF
TRBV20-1,TRBD2,TRBJ2-5,many,TGCAGTGCTAGGAGCGGGAGGGGAGAGACCCAGTACTTC,CSARSGRGETQYF
TRBV5-1,NA,TRBJ1-1,NA,TGCGCCAGCAGCCCCAGGGTTAGCGGTATGAACACTGAAGCTTTCTTT,CASSPRVSGMNTEAFF
TRBV6-1,NA,TRBJ1-5,NA,TGTGCCAGCAGGATTGGACCGAGAAATCAGCCCCAGCATTTT,CASRIGPRNQPQHF
TRBV24-1,NA,TRBJ1-2,few,TGTGCCAGCAGCGACAGGAAACGGGATGGCTACACCTTC,CASSDRKRDGYTF
TRBV11-1,NA,TRBJ1-5,NA,TGTGCCAGTAGTATAGGAGGGGCCCAAGGAAGCAATCAGCCCCAGCATTTT,CASSIGGAQGSNQPQHF
TRBV7-9,NA,TRBJ1-4,many,TGTGCCAGCAGCTTAGTCACTAATGAAAAACTGTTTTTT,CASSLVTNEKLFF
TRBV5-6,NA,TRBJ1-2,many,TGTGCCAGCACCCTTTATGGGGTTAACTATGGCTACACCTTC,CASTLYGVNYGYTF
TRBV12-3/TRBV12-4,NA,TRBJ2-5,NA,TGTGCCAGCAGTTGGGACGGGAGACGGGAGACCCAGAACTTC,CASSWDGRRETQNF
TRBV20-1,TRBD1,TRBJ2-2,once,TGCAGTGCTATTACGGGGGGAAGTGGGACAGGGTCCACCGGGGAGCTGTTTTTT,CSAITGGSGTGSTGELFF
TRBV4-2,NA,TRBJ2-7,NA,TGTGCCAGCAGCCAACGATTAGCGGTGAGCTCCTACGGGCAGTACTTC,CASSQRLAVSSYGQYF
TRBV5-1,NA,TRBJ1-1,NA,TGCGCCAGCAGCTTGGGATACAGTGCGCACACTGAAGCTTTCTTT,CASSLGYSAHTEAFF
TRBV2,TRBD1,TRBJ2-2,many,TGTGCCAGCCGAGCACGGGACAGGGGCACCGGGGAGCTGTTTTTT,CASRARDRGTGELFF
TRBV25-1,NA,TRBJ2-2,many,TGTGCCAGCAGTGTACAGGGTCGTGGCACCGGGGAGCTGTTTTTT,CASSVQGRGTGELFF
TRBV10-3,TRBD1,TRBJ2-5,NA,TGTGCCAGCAGAACCGGGACAGTACAAGAGACCCAGTACTTC,CASRTGTVQETQYF
TRBV19,NA,TRBJ1-6,many,TGTGCCAGTAGTATACGTGGCAGGGACTACTCACCCCTCCACTTT,CASSIRGRDYSPLHF
TRBV7-6,NA,TRBJ2-7,few,TGTGCCAGCAGCCGCGGCGAAAACTACGAGCAGTACTTC,CASSRGENYEQYF
TRBV7-9,NA,TRBJ2-7,once,TGTGCCAGCAGCCAAACAAGGGGCTCCATCTACGAGCAGTACTTC,CASSQTRGSIYEQYF
TRBV19,NA,TRBJ1-2,NA,TGTGCCAGTAGTGACCCAGCCGGGGGAGCGAACCACTATGGCTACACCTTC,CASSDPAGGANHYGYTF
TRBV12-3/TRBV12-4,NA,TRBJ2-5,NA,TGTGCCAGCAGTGAAGCCTTGGGGTATCGGGAGACCCAGTACTTC,CASSEALGYRETQYF
TRBV7-9,NA,TRBJ2-7,NA,TGTGCCAGCAGCACGGGACCGGAAGGGACCTACGAGCGGTACTTC,CASSTGPEGTYERYF
TRBV29-1,TRBD1,TRBJ2-5,few,TGCAGCGCCACCGGGACAGGTGATGGGCCCCAGTACTTC,CSATGTGDGPQYF
TRBV29-1,NA,TRBJ1-2,many,TGCAGCGTTGACAAGACTAACTATGGCTACACCTTC,CSVDKTNYGYTF
TRBV19,TRBD1,TRBJ1-1,once,TGTGCCAGTAGTATCATCCGGGAGCAGGGGGGTGTTCGTGAAGCTTTCTTT,CASSIIREQGGVREAFF
TRBV10-3,NA,TRBJ1-2,NA,TGTGCCAGCCGTACCAGGGACATGGCAAACTATGGCTACACCTTC,CASRTRDMANYGYTF
TRBV25-1,NA,TRBJ2-5,NA,TGTGCCAGCAGTGCTAGAGCCGAAGAGACCCAGTACTTC,CASSARAEETQYF
TRBV7-2,TRBD1,TRBJ1-4,once,TGTGCCAGCAGCTTAGCGGGACAGGGTATAGGGGATGAAAAACTGTTTTTT,CASSLAGQGIGDEKLFF
TRBV4-3,TRBD1,TRBJ2-5,NA,TGCGCCAGCAGCCACGAGACAGGGAGTAAGAATCAGCCCCAGTACTTC,CASSHETGSKNQPQYF
TRBV10-3,NA,TRBJ2-7,few,TGTGCCAGCACTACGAGGGAAGGAAACTCCTACGAGCAGTACTTC,CASTTREGNSYEQYF
TRBV20-1,NA,TRBJ1-6,few,TGCAGTGCTAGAGATTCGGACGATTCACCCCTCCACTTT,CSARDSDDSPLHF
TRBV20-1,TRBD2,TRBJ2-3,NA,TGCAGTGCTTCGACTAGCGGGAGGGCCGAGTACAGCTTAGATACGCAGTATTTT,CSASTSGRAEYSLDTQYF
TRBV25-1,NA,TRBJ2-2,NA,TGTGCCAGCAGCTTGCATTCGTCCGGGGAGCTGTTTTTT,CASSLHSSGELFF
TRBV12-3/TRBV12-4,TRBD2,TRBJ2-7,NA,TGTGCCAGTAAAACTAGCGGGAGTGTTAACGAGCAGTACTTC,CASKTSGSVNEQYF
TRBV5-1,NA,TRBJ1-4,NA,TGCGCCAGCAGCTTGACCCCAGGAACTAATGAAAAACTGTTTTTT,CASSLTPGTNEKLFF
TRBV7-9,NA,TRBJ1-2,many,TGTGCCAGCAGCCCCGTGGGTTTCCTGGACTATGGCTACACCTTC,CASSPVGFLDYGYTF
TRBV12-3/TRBV12-4,NA,TRBJ1-5,NA,TGTGCCAGCAGTTTTTGGGGGGCGGAGGATCAGCCCCAGCATTTT,CASSFWGAEDQPQHF
TRBV7-9,NA,TRBJ1-1,many,TGTGCCATCGGAGGGGTCCTTGAAGCTTTCTTT,CAIGGVLEAFF
TRBV14,NA,TRBJ2-7,many,TGTGCCAGCAGCCAGCGGGGCTACGAGCAGTACTTC,CASSQRGYEQYF
TRBV5-4,TRBD1,TRBJ2-5,NA,TGTGCCACCCAGACTGGGACAGGGCAACAGACCCAGTACTTC,CATQTGTGQQTQYF
TRBV2,NA,TRBJ1-5,many,TGTGCCAGCAGTGCTACCCGGGGGTACGTCTATCAGCCCCAGCATTTT,CASSATRGYVYQPQHF
TRBV6-1,NA,TRBJ1-3,NA,TGTGCCAGCAGAAGAGACAGGAACTCTGGAAACACCATATATTTT,CASRRDRNSGNTIYF
TRBV7-9,NA,TRBJ2-2,NA,TGTGCCAGCAGTCCCCTGGGAAGCACCGGGGAGCTGTTTTTT,CASSPLGSTGELFF
TRBV29-1,TRBD1,TRBJ2-2,few,TGCAGCGTCGGACAGGGTGACACCGGGGAGCTGTTTTTT,CSVGQGDTGELFF
TRBV25-1,TRBD1,TRBJ2-5,NA,TGTGCCAGCATGACAGGGCGAGGGGAGACCCAGTACTTC,CASMTGRGETQYF